A single sample is the source of the 17 T cell receptor beta chains below, sequenced in a study of blood T cell repertoires in COVID-19. Produced via immunoSEQ multiplex PCR; TCRdb's table is partial and in-frame only. The sample shows some 150,000 clones, about 80% of them seen only once. Sequenced material: peripheral blood. The receptors derive from a woman aged 55 to 70 with COVID-19, enrolled during active disease.

The sample holds a few counts of this clone. This chain uses TRBV7-8 with TRBJ2-4; the D gene is possibly TRBD1 (6 bases). There are 14 residues in the CDR3. V shed 3 bases and J shed 3 bases, with 9 bases lying between them. From germline, CDR1 is SGHVS and CDR2 FQNEAQ. DNA of the CDR3: TGTGCCAGCAGCTTGGACAGAGACAAAAACATTCAGTACTTC. Translating gives CASSLDRDKNIQYF.

V gene TRBV6-6 combines with J gene TRBJ2-5; 9 nucleotides line up with TRBD2. Germline CDR1 reads MNHNY; CDR2 reads SVGAGI (reference sequence). CDR3 size: 13 residues. The junction had 5 bases not matched to a gene; V was cut back by 6 bases and J by 6 bases. CDR3 protein: CASSLSGSKTQYF. CDR3 DNA: TGTGCCAGCAGCCTTAGCGGGAGTAAGACCCAGTACTTC.

This clone was recorded at least ten times. V and J are TRBV10-3 and TRBJ1-2; a weak D match, TRBD1 (5 bases). Germline V lookup: CDR1 ENHRY, CDR2 SYGVKD. This CDR3 has 14 residues. Trimming took 6 bases from V and 7 from J, leaving 18 bases between them. CDR3 DNA sequence: TGTGCCATCAGAGAAACAGGAGTCGGGAGTGGCTACACCTTC. Translating gives CAIRETGVGSGYTF.

The CDR3 reads CASSLTGDASYEQYF. CDR3 nucleotides: TGTGCCAGCAGCCTCACAGGGGATGCCTCCTACGAGCAGTACTTC. The genes are TRBV3-1 (or the pseudogene TRBV3-2) and TRBJ2-7; 7 bases are a match to TRBD1. V was pared by 4 bases and J by 0 bases, with 6 bases of the junction left unmatched. Germline CDR1 LGHDT, CDR2 YNNKEL (reference sequence). This CDR3 spans 15 amino acids.

V is TRBV9 and J is TRBJ2-1; TRBD2 matches at 12 bases. Germline loops: CDR1 SGDLS, CDR2 YYNGEE. The V and J ends lost 3 bases and 6 bases, in that order; junction bases with no gene match: 7. CDR3 length equals 16 residues. Written as DNA, the CDR3 is TGTGCCAGCAGCGGGGGGACTAGCGGGCTTTCCAATGAGCAGTTCTTC. Residues: CASSGGTSGLSNEQFF.

A few counts support this clone. The chain uses TRBV10-1 and TRBJ1-4, with 7 bases fitting TRBD1. After removal of 10 bases from V and 4 bases from J, the junction contained 9 bases not matched to a gene. This CDR3 spans 14 amino acids. From germline, CDR1 is WNHNN and CDR2 SYGVQD (reference sequence). The CDR3 reads CANSMGQNNEKLFF. CDR3 DNA: TGCGCCAACAGCATGGGACAGAATAATGAAAAACTGTTTTTT.

The rearrangement uses TRBV19 and TRBJ2-2, with D tentatively TRBD2 (6 bases). The V and J ends lost 3 bases and 0 bases respectively, with 8 bases between them. CDR1 is LNHDA, CDR2 SQIVND, per germline (reference sequence). The CDR3 spans 15 residues. Here the CDR3 reads CASSIGTPNTGELFF. The CDR3 nucleotides read TGTGCCAGTAGTATCGGGACTCCGAACACCGGGGAGCTGTTTTTT.

This clone has just one count. The chain couples TRBV7-3 to TRBJ2-1, with 10 bases matching TRBD2. V was clipped by 6 bases and J by 8 bases; unmatched bases: 10. The CDR3 contains 15 residues. Per germline, CDR1 SGHTA and CDR2 FQGTGA. The DNA of the CDR3 is TGTGCCAGCAGTCCAATCTCTAGCGGGGGTTATGAGCAGTTCTTC. Protein: CASSPISSGGYEQFF.

This chain links TRBV18 with TRBJ1-1, with D hard to call. Germline CDR1 KGHSH, CDR2 LQKENI. The CDR3 contains 13 residues. V lost 3 bases, J lost 1 base, and 6 bases lay in between. The CDR3 loop reads CASSPTQNTEAFF. The CDR3 nucleotides are TGTGCCAGCTCACCGACACAGAACACTGAAGCTTTCTTT. The variable domain in full, completed from reference TRBV18 and TRBJ1-1, reads NAGVMQNPRHLVRRRGQEARLRCSPMKGHSHVYWYRQLPEEGLKFMVYLQKENIIDESGMPKERFSAEFPKEGPSILRIQQVVRGDSAAYFCASSPTQNTEAFFGQGTRLTVV.

The V call is TRBV6-5, the J call TRBJ1-4, with TRBD1 matching over 7 bases. The CDR3 loop spans 15 amino acids. Germline V gene sequence: CDR1 MNHEY, CDR2 SVGAGI. Trimming at V came to 6 bases and at J to 7 bases, leaving 11 bases not matched to a gene. Written as DNA, the CDR3 is TGTGCCAGCAGAAAACAAGGGGGCTGGGGTGAAAAACTGTTTTTT. Translating it yields CASRKQGGWGEKLFF.

The chain combines TRBV5-5 with TRBJ2-1, with 11 bases that match TRBD2. Germline V CDR1 and CDR2: SGHKS, YYEKEE (reference sequence). The CDR3 runs to 16 residues. Trimming cost V 0 bases and J 8 bases; bases outside gene matches: 7. CDR3 loop: CASSLGILAGGYEQFF. The CDR3 bases are TGTGCCAGCAGCTTGGGAATTCTAGCGGGGGGCTATGAGCAGTTCTTC.

Only a few counts were recorded for this clone. This chain links TRBV9 with TRBJ2-1; 8 nucleotides line up with TRBD2. CDR1 is SGDLS and CDR2 is YYNGEE in the germline V gene. V shed 0 bases, J shed 7 bases, and the junction held 12 bases outside the gene matches. The CDR3 has 17 residues. CDR3 bases: TGTGCCAGCAGCGTAGTAGGAGGGCGGGAGGTTGGTAATGAGCAGTTCTTC. The encoded protein is CASSVVGGREVGNEQFF.

Comment on this clone: One junction end disagrees with the germline gene, perhaps due to a read error. V is TRBV7-7 and J is TRBJ2-2; perhaps TRBD2 as D (6 bases). Germline V CDR1 and CDR2: SSHAT, FNYEAQ (reference sequence). This CDR3 spans 14 amino acids. CDR3: CASSNGGNTGELFF. The CDR3 region has the DNA TGTGCTAGCAGCAACGGGGGGAACACCGGGGAGCTGTTTTTT.

V gene TRBV9 combines with J gene TRBJ2-3; TRBD2 matches 9 bases. In germline, CDR1 is SGDLS, CDR2 YYNGEE. Trimming took 0 bases from V and 2 from J; bases not matched to a gene: 10. The CDR3 is made up of 18 amino acids. The CDR3 spells CASSVGRGGPLPTDTQYF. The CDR3 nucleotides read TGTGCCAGCAGCGTAGGGCGGGGGGGCCCCCTCCCCACAGATACGCAGTATTTT.

This sequence joins TRBV12-3 or TRBV12-4 and TRBJ2-6; D is uncertain. V was trimmed by 2 bases and J by 3 bases, leaving 2 bases between them. This CDR3 is 13 amino acids long. CDR3 protein: CASSLYGANVLTF. The CDR3 coding sequence is TGTGCCAGCAGTTTATATGGGGCCAACGTCCTGACTTTC.

The chain joins TRBV5-1 to TRBJ2-1, with 7 nucleotides matching TRBD2. The CDR3 sequence is 16 residues long. The ends lost 4 bases at V and 7 bases at J; junction bases unmatched: 14. Looked up from germline, CDR1 is SGHRS and CDR2 is YFSETQ. The DNA of the CDR3 is TGCGCCAGCAGCGCCCTAGCGGAAGCTAATTGGAATGAGCAGTTCTTC. Translated: CASSALAEANWNEQFF.

This chain uses TRBV19 with TRBJ2-1, with a tentative D call TRBD2 (6 bases). The V gene lost 4 bases and the J gene lost 0 bases, with 13 bases spanning the gap. This CDR3 is 16 amino acids long. Germline-derived CDR1 and CDR2 are LNHDA and SQIVND (reference sequence). CDR3 sequence: CASSNFRGGSYNEQFF. The CDR3, as DNA: TGTGCCAGTAGTAACTTCCGGGGAGGCTCCTACAATGAGCAGTTCTTC.